This record looks at one TCR beta chain sequence and its context. The record originates from a study of spatial heterogeneity in lung cancer. TCRdb re-called the 5' RACE reads with MiXCR, one entry per CDR3 protein. In the table there are tens of thousands of distinct CDR3 sequences, about an eighth of which are singletons. Time point in this sample: sample taken at primary tumor resection. The sequenced material consisted of unsorted whole RNA from tumor, nontumor lung or frozen PBMC. The input for sequencing was PBMCs, taken at surgery. The source of this sequence is a male donor with early-stage non-small cell lung cancer.

The CDR3 is CASSPAMLSGQRFSGNTIYF. The CDR3 DNA is TGCGCCAGCAGCCCTGCTATGTTGTCGGGACAGAGATTTTCTGGAAACACCATATATTTT. V gene TRBV5-1 combines with J gene TRBJ1-3; 7 bases line up with TRBD1. This CDR3 spans 20 amino acids. The V gene's germline CDR1 is SGHRS and CDR2 YFSETQ. J was trimmed by 1 base and V by 4 bases; bases with no gene match: 20.